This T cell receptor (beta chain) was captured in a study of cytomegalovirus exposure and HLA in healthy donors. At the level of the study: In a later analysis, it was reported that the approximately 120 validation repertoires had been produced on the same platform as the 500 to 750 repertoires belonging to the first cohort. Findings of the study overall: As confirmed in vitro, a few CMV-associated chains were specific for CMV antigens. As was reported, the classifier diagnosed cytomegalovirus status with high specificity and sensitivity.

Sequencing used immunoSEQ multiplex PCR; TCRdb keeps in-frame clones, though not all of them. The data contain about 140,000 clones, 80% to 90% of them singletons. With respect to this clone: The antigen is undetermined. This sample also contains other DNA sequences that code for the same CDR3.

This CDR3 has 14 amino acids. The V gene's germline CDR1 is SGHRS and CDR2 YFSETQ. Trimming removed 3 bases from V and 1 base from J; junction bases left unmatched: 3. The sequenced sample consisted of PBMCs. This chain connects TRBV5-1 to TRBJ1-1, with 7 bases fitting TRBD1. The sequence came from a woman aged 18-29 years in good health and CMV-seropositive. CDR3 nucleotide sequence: TGCGCCAGCAGCTCCAGGGACAGGAACACTGAAGCTTTCTTT. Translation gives CASSSRDRNTEAFF.